This is a list of T cell receptor beta chains from one sample in a study of T-cell reconstitution after alpha-beta-depleted transplantation in children. Each CDR3 protein is one row after TCRdb ran MiXCR on the PCR reads. The table shows fewer than 250,000 distinct CDR3 sequences, with under 9.5% occurring only once. The specimen comprised PBMCs, mostly from graft donor cells, sampled 180 days after TCRalphabeta/CD19-depleted stem cell transplant. Receptor source: a male patient between 10 and 17 years old who had a stem cell transplant for acute lymphoblastic leukemia, so the T cells may come from the graft donor. CDR3s include the opening cysteine and the closing phenylalanine or tryptophan. The D gene is left open where the match is weak. Size tells how often a clone was seen (once, few, many) or the class of an expanded clone, and some rows leave it out.

>TRBV19|many|TRBJ1-2|-
TGTGCCAGTAGTATGGTAGGGGTCTATGGCTACACCTTC
CASSMVGVYGYTF
>TRBV25-1|many|TRBJ2-7|-
TGTGCCAGCAGGGGGGCCTTCTCCTACGAGCAGTACTTC
CASRGAFSYEQYF
>TRBV9|-|TRBJ2-1|TRBD2
TGTGCCAGCAGCGGAACGGGGGCGGGGCGGGGGGGCTTAAATGAGCAGTTCTTC
CASSGTGAGRGGLNEQFF
>TRBV19|-|TRBJ2-7|TRBD1
TGTGCCAGTAGTATGGACAGGGCGGGCGAGCAGTACTTC
CASSMDRAGEQYF
>TRBV7-3|-|TRBJ1-1|-
TGTGCCAGCAGCCTTGACACGGGCACTGAAGCTTTCTTT
CASSLDTGTEAFF
>TRBV24-1|many|TRBJ2-7|-
TGTGCCACCAGTGATACCTACAGCGGGCAGTACTTC
CATSDTYSGQYF
>TRBV20-1|many|TRBJ1-2|-
TGCAGTGCCTTACGGGGAGACTATGGCTACACCTTC
CSALRGDYGYTF
>TRBV5-5|many|TRBJ1-3|-
TGTGCCAGCAGCTTTCTTCGGCCCGCCCAGGGAGCTGGAAACACCATATATTTT
CASSFLRPAQGAGNTIYF
>TRBV10-3|many|TRBJ2-2|TRBD1
TGTGCCATCAGTGGCGGGACAGGACAGAACACCGGGGAGCTGTTTTTT
CAISGGTGQNTGELFF
>TRBV15|many|TRBJ2-5|-
TGTGCCACCAGCAGAGCTCCCGGGGGTCGTCAAGAGACCCAGTACTTC
CATSRAPGGRQETQYF
>TRBV12-3/TRBV12-4|many|TRBJ2-1|-
TGTGCCAGCAGTTTAGCGACGCCTTCCTACAATGAGCAGTTCTTC
CASSLATPSYNEQFF
>TRBV7-2|many|TRBJ2-5|-
TGTGCCAGCAGCTTCACGTACCAAGAGACCCAGTACTTC
CASSFTYQETQYF
>TRBV7-9|many|TRBJ2-7|TRBD2
TGTGCCAGCAGCTTATGGACTAGAAGCCCTATGTACGAGCAGTACTTC
CASSLWTRSPMYEQYF
>TRBV6-2/TRBV6-3|many|TRBJ2-2|TRBD2
TGTGCCAGCAGTTACCTTGGGGGGGAGGTCGACACCGGGGAGCTGTTTTTT
CASSYLGGEVDTGELFF
>TRBV20-1|-|TRBJ2-6|-
TGCAGTGCCAGGACGGTGTTTGGGGGCAGTCCCTCTGGGGCCAACGTCCTGACTTTC
CSARTVFGGSPSGANVLTF
>TRBV11-3|few|TRBJ2-7|-
TGTGCCAGCAGCTTCCGGGGGCGCGAGCAGTACTTC
CASSFRGREQYF
>TRBV6-4|many|TRBJ2-2|-
TGTGCCAGCAGTGACTCTGTAGGGGGAACCGGGGAGCTGTTTTTT
CASSDSVGGTGELFF
>TRBV4-1|many|TRBJ1-4|-
TGCGCCAGCAGACCTTCGGACAGCTCTAATGAAAAACTGTTTTTT
CASRPSDSSNEKLFF
>TRBV6-5|many|TRBJ2-2|TRBD2
TGTGCCAGCAGTTACTCGATTAGGCCTAGCGGGGGAAATGCCGGGGAGCTGTTTTTT
CASSYSIRPSGGNAGELFF
>TRBV3-1|many|TRBJ2-2|TRBD1
TGTGCCAGCAGCCTTACGACAGGGCGGGCCGGGGAGCTGTTTTTT
CASSLTTGRAGELFF
>TRBV10-3|few|TRBJ1-6|-
TGTGCCATCAGGGGGGGCCCGGGTTCACCCCTCCACTTT
CAIRGGPGSPLHF
>TRBV14|many|TRBJ2-7|TRBD1
TGTGCCAGCAGCCACGCCACCGGGACAGGGGGTGGCGAGCAGTACTTC
CASSHATGTGGGEQYF
>TRBV11-2|many|TRBJ2-4|TRBD2
TGTGCCAGCAGTTCAACCGGGACTAGCCAAAACATTCAGTACTTC
CASSSTGTSQNIQYF
>TRBV12-3/TRBV12-4|many|TRBJ1-2|TRBD1
TGTGCCAGCAGTCGAGGACAGGGGAACGGCTACACCTTC
CASSRGQGNGYTF
>TRBV20-1|-|TRBJ2-1|TRBD2
TGCAGTGCCTCACCGGGGGGCTACAATGAGCAGTTCTTC
CSASPGGYNEQFF
>TRBV6-1|many|TRBJ2-1|TRBD1
TGTGCCAGCAGTCCAGGGGGCGCGAGCTCCTACAATGAGCAGTTCTTC
CASSPGGASSYNEQFF
>TRBV29-1|many|TRBJ1-2|-
TGCAGCGTTGGTCTGACAAACACAAGCCCTCGTGGCTACACCTTC
CSVGLTNTSPRGYTF
>TRBV10-3|many|TRBJ2-7|TRBD2
TGTGCCATCAGAACTAGCGGCCTCTACGAGCAGTACTTC
CAIRTSGLYEQYF
>TRBV5-1|many|TRBJ2-1|-
TGCGCCAGCAGCCCGGGACCGTCCAACAATGAGCAGTTCTTC
CASSPGPSNNEQFF
>TRBV5-1|many|TRBJ2-1|-
TGCGCCAGCAGGGAAGGGGATTACAATGAGCAGTTCTTC
CASREGDYNEQFF
>TRBV12-3/TRBV12-4|many|TRBJ2-3|TRBD2
TGTGCCAGCAGTCCCCGACTAGCGGGACGCACAGATACGCAGTATTTT
CASSPRLAGRTDTQYF
>TRBV20-1|many|TRBJ1-1|-
TGCAGTGCTATCGGGCTTCTTAACACTGAAGCTTTCTTT
CSAIGLLNTEAFF
>TRBV20-1|many|TRBJ2-5|-
TGCAGTGCTCCGGAAGCGGGACAGGATCGGGGGACCCAGTACTTC
CSAPEAGQDRGTQYF
>TRBV5-1|many|TRBJ2-1|-
TGCGCCAGCAGTTCCCGGACAGTCTCCTACAATGAGCAGTTCTTC
CASSSRTVSYNEQFF
>TRBV20-1|-|TRBJ1-5|-
TGCAGTGCTAGAGACTCCGAGCGGGGGACCCAGCATTTT
CSARDSERGTQHF
>TRBV9|many|TRBJ2-1|TRBD2
TGTGCCAGCAGCGAGGGGACTAGCGGGAGGCATGAGCAGTTCTTC
CASSEGTSGRHEQFF
>TRBV7-2|many|TRBJ2-7|-
TGTGCCAGCAGCCCCGGACGGATCACCTACGAGCAGTACTTC
CASSPGRITYEQYF
>TRBV7-2|many|TRBJ2-4|-
TGTGCCAGCAGCTTAAACGGGGGGCTAGCCAAAAACATTCAGTACTTC
CASSLNGGLAKNIQYF
>TRBV3-1|many|TRBJ1-1|TRBD1
TGTGCCAGCAGCCAAAGGGACAGGGAGGCTTTCTTT
CASSQRDREAFF
>TRBV5-1|many|TRBJ2-1|-
TGCGCCAGCAGCTTGGAGGGTCTCAATGAGCAGTTCTTC
CASSLEGLNEQFF
>TRBV20-1|-|TRBJ1-1|-
TGCAGTGCTAAAAGGTACTCTGAAGCTTTCTTT
CSAKRYSEAFF